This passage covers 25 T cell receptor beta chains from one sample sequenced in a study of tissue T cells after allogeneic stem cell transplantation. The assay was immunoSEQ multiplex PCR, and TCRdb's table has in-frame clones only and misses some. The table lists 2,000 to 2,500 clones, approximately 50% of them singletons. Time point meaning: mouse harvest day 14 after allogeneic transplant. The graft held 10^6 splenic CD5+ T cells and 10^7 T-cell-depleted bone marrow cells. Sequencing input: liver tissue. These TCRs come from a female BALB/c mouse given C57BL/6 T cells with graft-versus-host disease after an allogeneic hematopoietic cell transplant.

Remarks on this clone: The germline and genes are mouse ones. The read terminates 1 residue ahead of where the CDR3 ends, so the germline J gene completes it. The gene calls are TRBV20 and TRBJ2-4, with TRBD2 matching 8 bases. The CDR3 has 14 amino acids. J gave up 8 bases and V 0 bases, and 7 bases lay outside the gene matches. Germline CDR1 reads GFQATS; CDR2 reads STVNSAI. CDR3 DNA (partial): TGTGGTGCTAGGGATTGGGGGGGGGCGGCCACCTTGTAC. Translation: CGARDWGGAATLY. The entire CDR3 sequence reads CGARDWGGAATLYF.

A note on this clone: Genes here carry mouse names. Incomplete CDR3 DNA: TGTGCAAGCAGCTCCCCACAGGGGGCGTTCGCTGAGCAGTTC. This sequence encodes CASSSPQGAFAEQF. In full, the CDR3 is CASSSPQGAFAEQFF. The chain employs TRBV16 and TRBJ2-1; TRBD1 aligns across 9 bases. The read is 1 residue too short to cover the CDR3 end, so that end is filled in from the germline J gene. The germline V gene has CDR1 SGHSA and CDR2 FRNQAP. V gave up 4 bases and J gave up 7 bases; unmatched junction bases: 8. There are 15 residues in the CDR3.

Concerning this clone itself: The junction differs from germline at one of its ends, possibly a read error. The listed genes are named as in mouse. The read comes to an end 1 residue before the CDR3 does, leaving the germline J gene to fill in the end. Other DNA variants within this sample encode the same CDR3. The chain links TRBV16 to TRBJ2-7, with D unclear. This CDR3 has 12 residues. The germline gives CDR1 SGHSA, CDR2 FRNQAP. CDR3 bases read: TGTGCTAGCAGCTTAGGCAACAGTGAACAGTAC. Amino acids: CASSLGNSEQY. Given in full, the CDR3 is CASSLGNSEQYF.

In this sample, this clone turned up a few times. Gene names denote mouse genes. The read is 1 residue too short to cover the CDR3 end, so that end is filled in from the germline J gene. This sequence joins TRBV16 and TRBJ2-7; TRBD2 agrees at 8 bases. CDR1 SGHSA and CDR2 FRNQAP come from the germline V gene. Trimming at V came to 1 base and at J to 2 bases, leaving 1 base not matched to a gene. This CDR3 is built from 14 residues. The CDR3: CASSLAGGTYEQYF. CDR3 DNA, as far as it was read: TGTGCAAGCAGCTTAGCTGGGGGGACCTATGAACAGTAC.

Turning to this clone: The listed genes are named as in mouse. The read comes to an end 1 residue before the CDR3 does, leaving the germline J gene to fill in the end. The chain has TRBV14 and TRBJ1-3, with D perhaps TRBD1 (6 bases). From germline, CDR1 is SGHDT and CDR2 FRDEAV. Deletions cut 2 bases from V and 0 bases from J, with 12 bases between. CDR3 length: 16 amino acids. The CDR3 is CASSFSQGNSGNTLYF. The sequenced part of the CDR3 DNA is TGTGCCAGCAGTTTTTCCCAGGGGAATTCTGGAAATACGCTCTAT.

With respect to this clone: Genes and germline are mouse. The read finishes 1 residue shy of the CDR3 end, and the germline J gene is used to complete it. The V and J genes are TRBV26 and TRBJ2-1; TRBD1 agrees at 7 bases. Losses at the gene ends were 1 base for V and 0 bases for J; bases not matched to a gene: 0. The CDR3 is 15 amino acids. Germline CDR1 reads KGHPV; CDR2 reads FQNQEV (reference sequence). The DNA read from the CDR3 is TGTGCCAGCAGTCTGTGGGACAGTAACTATGCTGAGCAGTTC. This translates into CASSLWDSNYAEQF. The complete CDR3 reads CASSLWDSNYAEQFF.

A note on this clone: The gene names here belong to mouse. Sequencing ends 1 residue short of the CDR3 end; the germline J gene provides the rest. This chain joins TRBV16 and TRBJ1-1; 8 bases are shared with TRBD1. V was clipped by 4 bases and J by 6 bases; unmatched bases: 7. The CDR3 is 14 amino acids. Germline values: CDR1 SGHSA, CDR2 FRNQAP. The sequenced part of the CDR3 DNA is TGTGCAAGCAGCTCGACAGGGGCTGGGGCAGAAGTCTTC. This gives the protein CASSSTGAGAEVF. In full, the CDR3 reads CASSSTGAGAEVFF.

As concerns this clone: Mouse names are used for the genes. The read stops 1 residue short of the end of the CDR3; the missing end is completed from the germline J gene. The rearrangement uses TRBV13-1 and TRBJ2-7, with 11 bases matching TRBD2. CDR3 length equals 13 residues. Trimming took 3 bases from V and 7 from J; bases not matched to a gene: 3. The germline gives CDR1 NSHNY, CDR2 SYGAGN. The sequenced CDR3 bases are TGTGCCAGCAGTGGGACTGGGGGGTTCGAACAGTAC. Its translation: CASSGTGGFEQY. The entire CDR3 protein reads CASSGTGGFEQYF.

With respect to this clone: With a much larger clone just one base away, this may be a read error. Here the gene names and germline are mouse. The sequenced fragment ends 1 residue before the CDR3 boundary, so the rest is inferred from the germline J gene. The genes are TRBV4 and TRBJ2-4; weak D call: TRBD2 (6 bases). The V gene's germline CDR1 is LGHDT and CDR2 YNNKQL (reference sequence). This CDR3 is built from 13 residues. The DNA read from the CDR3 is TGTGCCAGCCTCACTGGGAGTCCAAACACCTTGTAC. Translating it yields CASLTGSPNTLY. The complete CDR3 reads CASLTGSPNTLYF. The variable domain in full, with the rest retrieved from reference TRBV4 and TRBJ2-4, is ETAVFQTPNYHVTQVGNEVSFNCKQTLGHDTMYWYKQDSKKLLKIMFSYNNKQLIVNETVPRRFSPQSSDKAHLNLRIKSVEPEDSAVYLCASLTGSPNTLYFGAGTRLSVL.

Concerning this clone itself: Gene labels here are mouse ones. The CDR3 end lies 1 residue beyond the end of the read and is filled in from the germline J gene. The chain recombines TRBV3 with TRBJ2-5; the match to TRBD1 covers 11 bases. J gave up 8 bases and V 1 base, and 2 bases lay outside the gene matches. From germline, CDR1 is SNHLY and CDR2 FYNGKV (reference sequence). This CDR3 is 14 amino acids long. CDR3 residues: CASSLEGTGGTQYF. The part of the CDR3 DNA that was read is TGTGCCAGCAGCTTAGAAGGGACAGGGGGCACCCAGTAC.

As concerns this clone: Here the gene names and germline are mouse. CDR3 amino acids: CASGDGQGNTEVFF. CDR3 bases read: TGTGCCAGCGGTGACGGACAGGGGAACACAGAAGTCTTC. The chain combines TRBV13-2 with TRBJ1-1; 8 nucleotides match TRBD1. The read ends 1 residue before the CDR3 terminus; that terminus is restored from the germline J gene. CDR1 is NNHNN and CDR2 is SYGAGS in the germline V gene (reference sequence). This CDR3 has 14 residues. J was trimmed by 1 base and V by 2 bases; bases with no gene match: 1.

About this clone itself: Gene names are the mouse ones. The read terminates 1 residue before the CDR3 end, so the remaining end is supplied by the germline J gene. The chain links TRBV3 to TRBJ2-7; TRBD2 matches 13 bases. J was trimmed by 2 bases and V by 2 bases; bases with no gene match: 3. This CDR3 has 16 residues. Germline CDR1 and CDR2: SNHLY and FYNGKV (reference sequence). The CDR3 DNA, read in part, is TGTGCCAGCAGCTTAATTGGGACTGGGGGGGCCTATGAACAGTAC. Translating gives CASSLIGTGGAYEQY. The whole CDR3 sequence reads CASSLIGTGGAYEQYF.

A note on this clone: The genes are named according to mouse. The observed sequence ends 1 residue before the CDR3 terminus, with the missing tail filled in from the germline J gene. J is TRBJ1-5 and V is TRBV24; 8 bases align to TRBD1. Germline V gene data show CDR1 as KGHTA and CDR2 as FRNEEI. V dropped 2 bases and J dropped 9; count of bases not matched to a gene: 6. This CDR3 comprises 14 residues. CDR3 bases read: TGTGCCAGCAGTCTGGGCCAGGGGGCCTGGGCTCCGCTT. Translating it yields CASSLGQGAWAPL. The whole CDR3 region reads CASSLGQGAWAPLF.

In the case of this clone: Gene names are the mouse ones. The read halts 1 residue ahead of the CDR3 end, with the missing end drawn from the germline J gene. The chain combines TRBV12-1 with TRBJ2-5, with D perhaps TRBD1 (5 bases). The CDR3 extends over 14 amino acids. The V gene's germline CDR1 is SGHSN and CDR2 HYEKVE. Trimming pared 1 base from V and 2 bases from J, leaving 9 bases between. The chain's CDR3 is CASSLGHTQDTQYF. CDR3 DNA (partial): TGTGCCAGCTCTCTTGGACACACCCAAGACACCCAGTAC.

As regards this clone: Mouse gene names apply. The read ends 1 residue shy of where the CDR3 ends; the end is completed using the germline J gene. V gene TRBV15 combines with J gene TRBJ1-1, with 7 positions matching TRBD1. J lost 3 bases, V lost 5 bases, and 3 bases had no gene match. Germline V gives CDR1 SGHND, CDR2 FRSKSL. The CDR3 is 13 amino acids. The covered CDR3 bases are TGTGCCAGCAGTACAGGGGAGGACACAGAAGTCTTC. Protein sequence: CASSTGEDTEVF. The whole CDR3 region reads CASSTGEDTEVFF.

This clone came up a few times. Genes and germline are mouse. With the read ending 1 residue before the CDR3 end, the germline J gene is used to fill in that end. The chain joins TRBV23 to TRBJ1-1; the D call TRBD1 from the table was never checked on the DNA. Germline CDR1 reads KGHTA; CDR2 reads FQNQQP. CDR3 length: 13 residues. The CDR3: CSSSRDRGTEVFF. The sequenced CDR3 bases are TGCTCCAGCAGTCGGGACAGGGGGACAGAAGTCTTC.

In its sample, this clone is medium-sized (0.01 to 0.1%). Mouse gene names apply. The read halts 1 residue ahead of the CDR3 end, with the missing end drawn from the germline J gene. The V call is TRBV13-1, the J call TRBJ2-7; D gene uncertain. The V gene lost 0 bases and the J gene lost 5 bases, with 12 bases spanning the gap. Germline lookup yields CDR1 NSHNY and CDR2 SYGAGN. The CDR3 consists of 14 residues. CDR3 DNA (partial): TGTGCCAGCAGTGATGATGGGTCGGTTAATGAACAGTAC. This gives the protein CASSDDGSVNEQY. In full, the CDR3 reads CASSDDGSVNEQYF.

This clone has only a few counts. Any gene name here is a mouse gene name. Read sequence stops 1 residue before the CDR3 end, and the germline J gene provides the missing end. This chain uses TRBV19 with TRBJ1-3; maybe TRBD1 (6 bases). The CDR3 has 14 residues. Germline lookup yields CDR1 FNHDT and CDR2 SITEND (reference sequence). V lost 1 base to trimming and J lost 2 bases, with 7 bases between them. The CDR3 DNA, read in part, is TGTGCCAGCAGTATAAAGGGGGCTGGAAATACGCTCTAT. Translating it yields CASSIKGAGNTLY. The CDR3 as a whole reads CASSIKGAGNTLYF.

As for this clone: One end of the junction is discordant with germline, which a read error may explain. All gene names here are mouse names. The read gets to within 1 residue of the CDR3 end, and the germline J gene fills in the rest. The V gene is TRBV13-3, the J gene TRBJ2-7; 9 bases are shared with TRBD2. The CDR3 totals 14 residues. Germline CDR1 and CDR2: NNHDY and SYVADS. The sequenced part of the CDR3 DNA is TGTGCCACCAGTGCGCACTGGGGGGCGAGGGAACAGTAC. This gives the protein CATSAHWGAREQY. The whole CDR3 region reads CATSAHWGAREQYF.

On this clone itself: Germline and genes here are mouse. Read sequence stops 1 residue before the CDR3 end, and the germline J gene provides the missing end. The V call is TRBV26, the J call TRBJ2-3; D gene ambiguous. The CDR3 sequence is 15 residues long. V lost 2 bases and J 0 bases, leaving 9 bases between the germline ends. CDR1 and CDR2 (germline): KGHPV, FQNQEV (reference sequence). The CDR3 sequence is CASSLLTSSAETLYF. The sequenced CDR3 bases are TGTGCCAGCAGTCTGCTGACATCTAGTGCAGAAACGCTGTAT.

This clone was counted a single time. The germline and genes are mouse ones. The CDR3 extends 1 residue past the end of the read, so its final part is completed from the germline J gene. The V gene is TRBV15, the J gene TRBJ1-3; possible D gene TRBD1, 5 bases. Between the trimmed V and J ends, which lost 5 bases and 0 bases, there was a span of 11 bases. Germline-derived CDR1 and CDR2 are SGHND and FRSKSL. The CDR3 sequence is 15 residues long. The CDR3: CASSGGSHSGNTLYF. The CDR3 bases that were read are TGTGCCAGCAGTGGGGGGTCCCATTCTGGAAATACGCTCTAT.

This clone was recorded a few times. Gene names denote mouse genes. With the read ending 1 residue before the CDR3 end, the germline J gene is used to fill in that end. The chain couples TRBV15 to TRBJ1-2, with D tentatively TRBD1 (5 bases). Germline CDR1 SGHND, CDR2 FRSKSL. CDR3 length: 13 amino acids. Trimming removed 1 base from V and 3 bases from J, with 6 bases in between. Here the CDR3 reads CASSLGGDSDYTF. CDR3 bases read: TGTGCCAGCAGTTTAGGGGGGGACTCCGACTACACC.

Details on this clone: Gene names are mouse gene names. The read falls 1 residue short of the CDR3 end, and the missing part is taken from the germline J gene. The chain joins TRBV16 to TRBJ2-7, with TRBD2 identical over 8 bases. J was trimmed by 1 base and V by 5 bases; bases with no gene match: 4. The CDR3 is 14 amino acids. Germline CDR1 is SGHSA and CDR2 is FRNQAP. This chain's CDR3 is CASSPHWGSYEQYF. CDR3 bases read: TGTGCAAGCAGCCCCCACTGGGGGTCCTATGAACAGTAC.

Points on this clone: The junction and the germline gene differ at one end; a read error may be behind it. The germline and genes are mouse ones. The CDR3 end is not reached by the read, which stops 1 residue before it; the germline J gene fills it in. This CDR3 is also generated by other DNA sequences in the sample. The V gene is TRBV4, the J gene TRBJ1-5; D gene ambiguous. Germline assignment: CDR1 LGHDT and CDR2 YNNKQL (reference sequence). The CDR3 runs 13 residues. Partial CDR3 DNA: TGTGCCCGCAGCTCAACAGTCAACCAGGCCCCGCTT. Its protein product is CARSSTVNQAPL. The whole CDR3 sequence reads CARSSTVNQAPLF.

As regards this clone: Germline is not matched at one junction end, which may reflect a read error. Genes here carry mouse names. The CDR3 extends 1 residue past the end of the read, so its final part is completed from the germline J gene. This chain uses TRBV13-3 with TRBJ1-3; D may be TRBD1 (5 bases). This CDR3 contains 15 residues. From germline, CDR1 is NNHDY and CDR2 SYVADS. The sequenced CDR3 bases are TGTGCCAGCAGCGGGGGGTCCCATTCTGGAACTACGCTCTAT. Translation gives CASSGGSHSGTTLY. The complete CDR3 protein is CASSGGSHSGTTLYF.